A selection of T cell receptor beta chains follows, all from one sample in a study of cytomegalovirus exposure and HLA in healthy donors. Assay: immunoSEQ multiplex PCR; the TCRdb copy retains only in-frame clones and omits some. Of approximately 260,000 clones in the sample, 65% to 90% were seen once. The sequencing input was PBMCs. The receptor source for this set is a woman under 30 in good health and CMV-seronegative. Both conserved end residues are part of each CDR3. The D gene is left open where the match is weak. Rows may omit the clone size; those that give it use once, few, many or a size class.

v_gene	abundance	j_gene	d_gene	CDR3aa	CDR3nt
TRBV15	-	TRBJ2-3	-	CATSRDRSITDTQYF	TGTGCCACCAGCAGAGATAGGAGTATCACAGATACGCAGTATTTT
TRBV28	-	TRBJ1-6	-	CASREVSSPLHF	TGTGCCAGCAGGGAGGTGAGTTCACCCCTCCACTTT
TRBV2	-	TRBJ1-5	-	CASTEIPGGKTYSNQPQHF	TGTGCCAGCACTGAAATCCCGGGGGGGAAGACTTATAGCAATCAGCCCCAGCATTTT
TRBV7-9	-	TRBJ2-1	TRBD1	CASSVRDRSYNEQFF	TGTGCCAGCAGCGTCCGGGACAGGTCCTACAATGAGCAGTTCTTC
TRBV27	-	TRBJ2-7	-	CASSLGLSYEQYF	TGTGCCAGCAGCCTGGGACTCTCCTACGAGCAGTACTTC
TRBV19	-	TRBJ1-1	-	CASWTVRSEAFF	TGTGCCAGCTGGACAGTGAGGAGTGAAGCTTTCTTT
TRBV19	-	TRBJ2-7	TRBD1	CASSISPGQVPYEQYF	TGTGCCAGTAGTATAAGTCCCGGACAGGTCCCCTACGAGCAGTACTTC
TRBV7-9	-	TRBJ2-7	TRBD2	CASSYSTSGSRGLYEQYF	TGTGCCAGCAGCTACTCGACTAGCGGGAGTCGGGGCTTATACGAGCAGTACTTC
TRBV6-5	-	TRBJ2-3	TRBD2	CASSYLAGQTDTQYF	TGTGCCAGCAGCTATCTAGCGGGGCAGACAGATACGCAGTATTTT
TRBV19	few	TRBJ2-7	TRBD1	CASSLGQGTSEQYF	TGTGCCAGTAGTCTCGGACAGGGGACGAGCGAGCAGTACTTC
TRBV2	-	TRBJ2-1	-	CASTLQGPYNEQFF	TGTGCCAGCACCTTACAGGGCCCCTACAATGAGCAGTTCTTC
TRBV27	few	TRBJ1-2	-	CASSFRGRLGYTF	TGTGCCAGCAGTTTCCGGGGGAGGCTTGGCTACACCTTC